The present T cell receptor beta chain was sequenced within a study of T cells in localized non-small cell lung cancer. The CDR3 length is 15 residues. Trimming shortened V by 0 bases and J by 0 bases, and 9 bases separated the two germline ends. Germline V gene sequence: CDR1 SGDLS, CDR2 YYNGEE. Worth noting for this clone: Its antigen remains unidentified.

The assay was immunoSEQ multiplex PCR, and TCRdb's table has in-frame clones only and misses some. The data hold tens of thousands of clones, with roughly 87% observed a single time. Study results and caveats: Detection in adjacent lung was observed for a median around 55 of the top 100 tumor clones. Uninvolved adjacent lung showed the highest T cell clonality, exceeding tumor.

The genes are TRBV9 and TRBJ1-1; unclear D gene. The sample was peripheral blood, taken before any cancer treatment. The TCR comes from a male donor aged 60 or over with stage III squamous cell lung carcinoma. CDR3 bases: TGTGCCAGCAGCGTAGTAACGCAGGTGAACACTGAAGCTTTCTTT. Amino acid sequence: CASSVVTQVNTEAFF.